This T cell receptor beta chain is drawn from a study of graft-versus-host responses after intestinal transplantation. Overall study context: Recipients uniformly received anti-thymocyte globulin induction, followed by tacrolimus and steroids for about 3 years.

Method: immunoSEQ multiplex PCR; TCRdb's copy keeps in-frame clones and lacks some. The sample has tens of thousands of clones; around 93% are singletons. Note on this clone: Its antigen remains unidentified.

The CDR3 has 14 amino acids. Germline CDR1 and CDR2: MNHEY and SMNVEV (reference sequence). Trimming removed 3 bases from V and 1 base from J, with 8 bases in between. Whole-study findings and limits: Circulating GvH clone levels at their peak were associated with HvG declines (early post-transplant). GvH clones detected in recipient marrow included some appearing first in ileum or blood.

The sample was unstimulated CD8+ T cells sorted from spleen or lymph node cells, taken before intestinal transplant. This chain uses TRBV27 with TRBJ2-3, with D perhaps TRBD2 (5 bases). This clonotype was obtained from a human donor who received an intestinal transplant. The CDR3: CASSFGIGTDTQYF. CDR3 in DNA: TGTGCCAGCAGTTTCGGGATTGGCACAGATACGCAGTATTTT.